The 26 T cell receptor beta chains below were found in one sample sequenced in a study of cytomegalovirus exposure and HLA in healthy donors. Data came from immunoSEQ multiplex PCR; TCRdb stores just in-frame clones and leaves some out. The sample records a few hundred thousand clones, around 89% being singletons. The sequencing sample was made of PBMCs. These receptors all come from a young woman in good health and CMV-seronegative.

The rearrangement joins TRBV6-4 to TRBJ1-5; D is possibly TRBD1 (5 bases). The germline V gene encodes CDR1 MRHNA and CDR2 SNTAGT. The CDR3 runs to 15 residues. V was pared by 8 bases and J by 2 bases, with 16 bases between. The CDR3 DNA follows: TGTGCCAGCGGGGGGGGACTGTTCGGCAATCAGCCCCAGCATTTT. Translating gives CASGGGLFGNQPQHF.

V usage is TRBV27 and J usage is TRBJ2-1; 8 bases match TRBD2. Germline values: CDR1 MNHEY, CDR2 SMNVEV (reference sequence). J gave up 6 bases and V 3 bases, and 10 bases lay outside the gene matches. This CDR3 spans 16 amino acids. CDR3 DNA: TGTGCCAGCAGTTTTGGCCGCGGACTAGCTCTCAATGAGCAGTTCTTC. It yields the protein CASSFGRGLALNEQFF.

The chain carries TRBV5-6 and TRBJ2-7; TRBD1 matches 11 bases. The V and J ends lost 4 bases and 2 bases, in that order; junction bases with no gene match: 5. Per germline, CDR1 SGHDT and CDR2 YYEEEE. CDR3 length equals 15 residues. This CDR3 reads CASSGGQGAPYEQYF. DNA of the CDR3: TGTGCCAGCAGCGGAGGACAGGGGGCCCCCTACGAGCAGTACTTC.

V is TRBV5-6 and J is TRBJ2-7; D perhaps matches TRBD2 (7 bases). V lost 6 bases to trimming and J lost 6 bases, with 19 bases between them. This CDR3 comprises 14 residues. Germline lookup yields CDR1 SGHDT and CDR2 YYEEEE. CDR3 nucleotide sequence: TGTGCCAGCAACCCAGCGGGAAAGGGGGGCGAGCAGTACTTC. Its translation: CASNPAGKGGEQYF.

This clone showed up just once. The gene calls are TRBV27 and TRBJ2-5, with D possibly matching TRBD1 (5 bases). In germline, CDR1 is MNHEY, CDR2 SMNVEV (reference sequence). There are 15 residues in the CDR3. The V gene lost 2 bases and the J gene lost 4 bases, with 14 bases spanning the gap. The CDR3 protein is CASSLNPGWSETQYF. The CDR3 DNA sequence: TGTGCCAGCAGTTTAAATCCAGGGTGGTCAGAGACCCAGTACTTC.

This clone was seen once. This sequence joins TRBV7-2 and TRBJ2-7; D unclear. Germline lookup yields CDR1 SGHTA and CDR2 FQGNSA. The CDR3 spans 14 residues. V dropped 3 bases and J dropped 4 bases, with 13 bases sitting between them. The DNA for the CDR3 is TGTGCCAGCAGCTTGGGCCGGCAGCTATACGAGCAGTACTTC. It is translated as CASSLGRQLYEQYF.

The V and J genes are TRBV23-1 and TRBJ1-6, with 8 bases identical to TRBD1. TRBV23-1 has ORF status, its function being uncertain. Trimming took 7 bases from V and 0 from J; bases not matched to a gene: 17. CDR3 length equals 20 residues. The chain's CDR3 is CASTPSPGQEKSSYNSPLHF. CDR3 DNA sequence: TGCGCCAGCACCCCGTCGCCGGGACAGGAAAAGAGCTCCTATAATTCACCCCTCCACTTT.

The chain uses TRBV12-5 and TRBJ2-1; no clear D gene. The CDR3 is 11 amino acids. Germline assignment: CDR1 LGHNT and CDR2 FRNRAP. V was trimmed by 3 bases and J by 6 bases, leaving 3 bases between them. The CDR3 region is CASGFRNEQFF. The DNA of the CDR3 is TGTGCTAGTGGTTTTCGCAATGAGCAGTTCTTC.

This chain uses TRBV6-5 with TRBJ1-2, with D perhaps matching TRBD1 (6 bases). The V end was cut by 4 bases, the J end by 6 bases, with 18 bases between. CDR3 length: 15 amino acids. The V gene's germline CDR1 is MNHEY and CDR2 SVGAGI. The CDR3 loop reads CASSSEFQGSHGYTF. The CDR3 DNA reads TGTGCCAGCAGTTCCGAATTTCAGGGGTCACATGGCTACACCTTC.

The chain employs TRBV27 and TRBJ2-1; a weak D match, TRBD1 (6 bases). The CDR3 sequence is 17 residues long. Germline lookup yields CDR1 MNHEY and CDR2 SMNVEV (reference sequence). V was pared by 0 bases and J by 3 bases, with 15 bases between. In nucleotides, the CDR3 is TGTGCCAGCAGTTTATCGTCGGGAACAGGGCGCTACAATGAGCAGTTCTTC. Amino acids: CASSLSSGTGRYNEQFF.

The gene calls are TRBV23-1 and TRBJ2-1; the match to TRBD1 covers 11 bases. TRBV23-1 is an ORF, and what it does is uncertain. V dropped 2 bases and J dropped 6; count of bases not matched to a gene: 6. The CDR3 has 16 residues. CDR3 loop: CASSQKRDRGSNEQFF. In nucleotides, the CDR3 is TGCGCCAGCAGTCAAAAAAGGGACAGGGGGTCCAATGAGCAGTTCTTC.

This chain uses TRBV27 with TRBJ2-1; tentatively, D is TRBD1 (6 bases). This CDR3 region has 13 residues. Germline V gives CDR1 MNHEY, CDR2 SMNVEV (reference sequence). Trimming removed 5 bases from V and 4 bases from J, with 9 bases in between. CDR3 protein: CASSIDRYNEQFF. The CDR3 region has the DNA TGTGCCAGCAGTATCGACAGGTACAATGAGCAGTTCTTC.

The chain uses TRBV28 and TRBJ1-5, with TRBD1 as a possible D gene (5 bases). This CDR3 contains 15 residues. Trimming took 5 bases from V and 1 from J, leaving 12 bases between them. Germline assignment: CDR1 MDHEN and CDR2 SYDVKM. CDR3 in amino acids: CASSVNQGSNQPQHF. DNA of the CDR3: TGTGCCAGCAGTGTCAATCAGGGAAGCAATCAGCCCCAGCATTTT. Combining the CDR3 with reference TRBV28 and TRBJ1-5 gives the whole variable domain DVKVTQSSRYLVKRTGEKVFLECVQDMDHENMFWYRQDPGLGLRLIYFSYDVKMKEKGDIPEGYSVSREKKERFSLILESASTNQTSMYLCASSVNQGSNQPQHFGDGTRLSIL.

The CDR3 DNA sequence: TGTGCCAGCAGTTCGACAGGGATGAATCAGCCCCAGCATTTT. This gives the protein CASSSTGMNQPQHF. The chain links TRBV6-6 to TRBJ1-5; 7 bases map to TRBD1. Germline lookup yields CDR1 MNHNY and CDR2 SVGAGI (reference sequence). V shed 4 bases and J 4 bases; nucleotides not matched to a gene: 4. This CDR3 region has 14 residues.

The CDR3 is CASSFRDRGRLKAAFF. The CDR3 DNA follows: TGTGCCAGCAGTTTCCGGGACAGGGGAAGATTAAAAGCTGCTTTCTTT. The chain links TRBV28 to TRBJ1-1, with TRBD1 matching over 10 bases. CDR3 length equals 16 residues. Per the germline V gene, CDR1 is MDHEN and CDR2 is SYDVKM. V lost 3 bases, J lost 11 bases, and 15 bases stayed unmatched.

This clone was observed a few times. V and J are TRBV7-3 and TRBJ2-1; TRBD2 is a possible D gene (6 bases). Germline V gene sequence: CDR1 SGHTA, CDR2 FQGTGA. The V end was cut by 5 bases, the J end by 9 bases, with 14 bases between. The CDR3 extends over 13 amino acids. CDR3 DNA sequence: TGTGCCAGCAGCACAACTAGCTCGTCTGAGCAGTTCTTC. This encodes CASSTTSSSEQFF.

V gene TRBV28 combines with J gene TRBJ2-5; 7 bases are a match to TRBD2. The germline gives CDR1 MDHEN, CDR2 SYDVKM. The V gene end was trimmed by 7 bases and the J gene end by 5 bases; junction bases not matched to a gene: 4. The CDR3 sequence is 12 residues long. CDR3 protein: CASKRGGETQYF. The CDR3 DNA is TGTGCCAGCAAGCGGGGAGGGGAGACCCAGTACTTC.

The chain carries TRBV7-3 and TRBJ2-3; 7 bases agree with TRBD2. J lost 5 bases, V lost 1 base, and 12 bases had no gene match. CDR1 and CDR2 (germline): SGHTA, FQGTGA. This CDR3 has 17 amino acids. The CDR3 loop reads CASSLSPRTRSGDTQYF. CDR3 DNA: TGTGCCAGCAGCTTAAGTCCCCGGACTAGGAGCGGAGATACGCAGTATTTT.

Only one count was recorded for this clone. The genes are TRBV2 and TRBJ1-3, with 8 positions matching TRBD1. V lost 6 bases and J lost 0; bases outside the gene matches: 13. The CDR3 spans 18 residues. Germline V lookup: CDR1 SNHLY, CDR2 FYNNEI. CDR3 amino acids: CASRPYRDRLSSGNTIYF. The CDR3 DNA sequence: TGTGCCAGCAGGCCCTACCGGGACAGGTTGAGCTCTGGAAACACCATATATTTT. The full variable domain, with the rest looked up from reference TRBV2 and TRBJ1-3, is EPEVTQTPSHQVTQMGQEVILRCVPISNHLYFYWYRQILGQKVEFLVSFYNNEISEKSEIFDDQFSVERPDGSNFTLKIRSTKLEDSAMYFCASRPYRDRLSSGNTIYFGEGSWLTVV.

About this clone: Other DNA sequences within the sample encode an identical CDR3. The rearrangement joins TRBV27 to TRBJ2-6, with D possibly matching TRBD2 (6 bases). The germline gives CDR1 MNHEY, CDR2 SMNVEV (reference sequence). The CDR3 is 16 amino acids. V was shortened by 3 bases and J by 0 bases, with 9 bases between the two germline ends. Here the CDR3 reads CASSFQGGSGANVLTF. The CDR3 DNA reads TGTGCCAGCAGTTTCCAGGGAGGCTCTGGGGCCAACGTCCTGACTTTC.

The J gene is TRBJ1-1, the V gene TRBV6-6; D is unresolved. Germline CDR1 and CDR2: MNHNY and SVGAGI (reference sequence). The V end lost 0 bases, the J end lost 6 bases, and 11 bases lay between the germline ends. The CDR3 sequence is 14 residues long. DNA of the CDR3: TGTGCCAGCAGTTACTCGATTCAAGAGCCTGAAGCTTTCTTT. As protein: CASSYSIQEPEAFF.

This sequence joins TRBV27 and TRBJ2-7; D ambiguous. Germline V gives CDR1 MNHEY, CDR2 SMNVEV (reference sequence). The CDR3 is 13 residues long. Deletions cut 0 bases from V and 5 bases from J, with 8 bases between. CDR3 sequence: CASSLSMRNEQYF. Here the CDR3 DNA reads TGTGCCAGCAGTTTATCGATGAGGAACGAGCAGTACTTC.

The V and J genes are TRBV6-5 and TRBJ1-5; a weak D match, TRBD1 (6 bases). The CDR3 spans 13 residues. V lost 2 bases and J lost 6, with 8 bases in between. CDR1 is MNHEY, CDR2 SVGAGI, per germline. The CDR3 spells CASSYLGAQPQHF. CDR3 nucleotides: TGTGCCAGCAGTTACCTGGGGGCTCAGCCCCAGCATTTT.

This rearrangement joins TRBV28 to TRBJ2-4, with unresolved D. Germline V lookup: CDR1 MDHEN, CDR2 SYDVKM. The CDR3 is made up of 15 amino acids. Between the trimmed V and J ends, which lost 3 bases and 0 bases, there was a span of 9 bases. The CDR3 bases are TGTGCCAGCAGTTTGGTCGCGGTAGCCAAAAACATTCAGTACTTC. This sequence encodes CASSLVAVAKNIQYF. Looking up the rest from reference TRBV28 and TRBJ2-4 gives the full variable domain: DVKVTQSSRYLVKRTGEKVFLECVQDMDHENMFWYRQDPGLGLRLIYFSYDVKMKEKGDIPEGYSVSREKKERFSLILESASTNQTSMYLCASSLVAVAKNIQYFGAGTRLSVL.

This chain uses TRBV28 with TRBJ2-1; 8 nucleotides match TRBD2. Germline V lookup: CDR1 MDHEN, CDR2 SYDVKM. V lost 5 bases to trimming and J lost 7 bases; unmatched junction nucleotides: 13. There are 16 residues in the CDR3. CDR3 in amino acids: CASSTSSGGLRNEQFF. CDR3 DNA: TGTGCCAGCAGTACATCTTCGGGGGGGCTCAGGAATGAGCAGTTCTTC. Variable domain in full (rest from reference TRBV28 and TRBJ2-1): DVKVTQSSRYLVKRTGEKVFLECVQDMDHENMFWYRQDPGLGLRLIYFSYDVKMKEKGDIPEGYSVSREKKERFSLILESASTNQTSMYLCASSTSSGGLRNEQFFGPGTRLTVL.

The rearrangement uses TRBV5-1 and TRBJ2-2, with TRBD2 identical over 9 bases. This CDR3 contains 17 residues. Unmatched junction bases numbered 7, after V lost 0 bases and J lost 4 bases. Germline V lookup: CDR1 SGHRS, CDR2 YFSETQ. CDR3 amino acids: CASSLGFSGSSTGELFF. In DNA form, the CDR3 reads TGCGCCAGCAGCTTGGGGTTTAGCGGGAGTTCCACCGGGGAGCTGTTTTTT.